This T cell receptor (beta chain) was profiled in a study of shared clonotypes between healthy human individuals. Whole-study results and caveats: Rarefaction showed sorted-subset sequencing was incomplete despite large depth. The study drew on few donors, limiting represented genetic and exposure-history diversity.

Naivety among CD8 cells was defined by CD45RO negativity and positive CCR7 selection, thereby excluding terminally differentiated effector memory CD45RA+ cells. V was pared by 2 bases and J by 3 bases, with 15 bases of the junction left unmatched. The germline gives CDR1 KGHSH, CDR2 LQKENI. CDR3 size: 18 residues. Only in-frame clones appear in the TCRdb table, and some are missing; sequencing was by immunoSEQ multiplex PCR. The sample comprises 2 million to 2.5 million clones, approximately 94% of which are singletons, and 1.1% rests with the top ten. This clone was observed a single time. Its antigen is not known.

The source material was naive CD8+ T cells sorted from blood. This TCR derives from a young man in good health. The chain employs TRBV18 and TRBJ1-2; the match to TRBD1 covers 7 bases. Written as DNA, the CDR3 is TGTGCCAGCTCACCAAGTACAGGGGAAGGATATTCTGACTATGGCTACACCTTC. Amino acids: CASSPSTGEGYSDYGYTF.